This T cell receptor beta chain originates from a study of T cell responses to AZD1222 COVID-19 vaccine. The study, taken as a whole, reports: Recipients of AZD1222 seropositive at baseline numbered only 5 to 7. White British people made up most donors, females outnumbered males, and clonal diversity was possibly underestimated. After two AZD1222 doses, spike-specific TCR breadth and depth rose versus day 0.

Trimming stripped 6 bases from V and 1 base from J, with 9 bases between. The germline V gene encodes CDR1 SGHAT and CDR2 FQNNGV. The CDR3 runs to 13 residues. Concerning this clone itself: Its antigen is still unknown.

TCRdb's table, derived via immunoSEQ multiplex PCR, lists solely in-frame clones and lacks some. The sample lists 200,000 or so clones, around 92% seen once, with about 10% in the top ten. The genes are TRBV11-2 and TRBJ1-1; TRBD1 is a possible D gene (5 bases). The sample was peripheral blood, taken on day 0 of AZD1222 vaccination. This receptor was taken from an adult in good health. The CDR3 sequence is CASRRDRNTEAFF. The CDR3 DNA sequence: TGTGCCAGCAGACGAGACAGGAACACTGAAGCTTTCTTT.